The 20 T cell receptor beta chains below come from one sample, sequenced in a study of blood T cell repertoires in COVID-19. Method: immunoSEQ multiplex PCR; TCRdb's copy keeps in-frame clones and lacks some. The sample shows approximately 200,000 clones, about 83% of them seen only once. The sequencing input was PBMCs or T cells enriched from blood (not recorded which). The receptors here all came from a woman aged 25 to 39 who had recovered from COVID-19.

J is TRBJ2-7 and V is TRBV30; 7 nucleotides line up with TRBD1. CDR3 length: 11 amino acids. The V segment lost 1 base and the J segment 7 bases; nucleotides outside the gene matches: 1. CDR1 is GTSNPN and CDR2 is SVGIG in the germline V gene (reference sequence). The CDR3 loop reads CAWSARGEQYF. The CDR3 DNA follows: TGTGCCTGGAGTGCCAGGGGGGAGCAGTACTTC. Combining the CDR3 with reference TRBV30 and TRBJ2-7 gives the whole variable domain SQTIHQWPATLVQPVGSPLSLECTVEGTSNPNLYWYRQAAGRGLQLLFYSVGIGQISSEVPQNLSASRPQDRQFILSSKKLLLSDSGFYLCAWSARGEQYFGPGTRLTVT.

The rearrangement uses TRBV6-6 and TRBJ1-2, with D possibly TRBD1 on 5 matching bases. Germline V lookup: CDR1 MNHNY, CDR2 SVGAGI (reference sequence). The CDR3 has 14 residues. Trimming pared 4 bases from V and 0 bases from J, leaving 9 bases between. The CDR3 DNA reads as TGTGCCAGCAGTTCCCCGACAGCTAACTATGGCTACACCTTC. This encodes CASSSPTANYGYTF.

The chain carries TRBV21-1 and TRBJ2-7; TRBD1 is the table's D call and was not checked against the DNA. TRBV21-1 is a pseudogene locus. The CDR3 has 17 amino acids. The CDR3 DNA follows: TGTGCGTTACAGGGCGGCGAAGGGACCCTCCTCGGGGCCGAGCAGTACTTC. Residues: CALQGGEGTLLGAEQYF.

The J gene is TRBJ1-1, the V gene TRBV19; D is unresolved. V lost 5 bases to trimming and J lost 0 bases, with 10 bases between them. The CDR3 is 14 residues long. Germline-derived CDR1 and CDR2 are LNHDA and SQIVND (reference sequence). CDR3 nucleotide sequence: TGTGCCAGTAGTTCACAGAGTCTGAACACTGAAGCTTTCTTT. This sequence encodes CASSSQSLNTEAFF.

Only one count was recorded for this clone. The chain employs TRBV5-1 and TRBJ2-7; 9 bases align to TRBD1. V trimming: 5 bases; J trimming: 4 bases; junction bases outside the gene matches: 7. The CDR3 is 14 residues long. Germline V lookup: CDR1 SGHRS, CDR2 YFSETQ. The CDR3 here is CASRPRGQGYEQYF. The CDR3 bases are TGCGCCAGCAGACCCCGTGGACAGGGGTACGAGCAGTACTTC.

V usage is TRBV12-3 or TRBV12-4 and J usage is TRBJ2-7; D remains ambiguous. Trimming left V 3 bases short and J 2 bases short, with 8 bases between. This CDR3 has 13 amino acids. This CDR3 is CASSLGRAYEQYF. The CDR3 DNA follows: TGTGCCAGCAGTTTGGGCAGAGCCTACGAGCAGTACTTC.

The chain links TRBV5-4 to TRBJ1-1; 12 nucleotides match TRBD1. The V segment lost 3 bases and the J segment 0 bases; nucleotides outside the gene matches: 6. The CDR3 totals 17 residues. CDR1 SGHNT and CDR2 YYREEE come from the germline V gene (reference sequence). CDR3 loop: CASSSRDRGLVNTEAFF. CDR3 bases: TGTGCCAGCAGCTCCCGGGACAGGGGGCTGGTGAACACTGAAGCTTTCTTT.

The rearrangement uses TRBV10-2 and TRBJ2-5; D possibly corresponds to TRBD1 (6 bases). Trimming pared 0 bases from V and 0 bases from J, leaving 29 bases between. Germline V CDR1 and CDR2: WSHSY, SAAADI. The CDR3 is 22 amino acids. The CDR3 nucleotides read TGCGCCAGCAGTGAGTCGGTTCGCTGGAGGACCACCAGGGGAAGGAACCAAGAGACCCAGTACTTC. Amino acids: CASSESVRWRTTRGRNQETQYF.

The V gene is TRBV27, the J gene TRBJ1-1; 10 bases match TRBD1. In germline, CDR1 is MNHEY, CDR2 SMNVEV (reference sequence). Unmatched junction bases numbered 0, after V lost 1 base and J lost 7 bases. This CDR3 is built from 13 residues. The CDR3 region is CASSLWDRGEAFF. The CDR3 nucleotides read TGTGCCAGCAGTTTATGGGACAGGGGTGAAGCTTTCTTT.

The rearrangement uses TRBV2 and TRBJ1-4; 9 positions agree with TRBD1. This CDR3 has 16 residues. Trimming at V came to 10 bases and at J to 0 bases, leaving 9 bases not matched to a gene. The germline V gene encodes CDR1 SNHLY and CDR2 FYNNEI. The CDR3: CATRDRDGPTNEKLFF. The CDR3 region has the DNA TGTGCCACCAGGGACAGGGATGGACCAACTAATGAAAAACTGTTTTTT.

This clone was seen more than once but under ten times. CDR3 DNA sequence: TGCGCCAGCAGCAAATTCCAGGGCTACGAGCAGTACTTC. Its translation: CASSKFQGYEQYF. The chain combines TRBV5-1 with TRBJ2-7; TRBD1 might be the D (5 bases). Trimming removed 4 bases at V and 3 bases at J, with 11 bases between. Germline lookup yields CDR1 SGHRS and CDR2 YFSETQ. CDR3 length: 13 amino acids.

DNA for the CDR3: TGTGCCAGCAGTGGAGACGGGAGTACGGAAGTTGACGCAGATACGCAGTATTTT. It yields the protein CASSGDGSTEVDADTQYF. The chain has TRBV2 and TRBJ2-3; tentatively, D is TRBD2 (6 bases). CDR1 SNHLY and CDR2 FYNNEI come from the germline V gene. CDR3 length equals 18 residues. Trimming pared 4 bases from V and 4 bases from J, leaving 24 bases between. The variable domain in full, with the rest retrieved from reference TRBV2 and TRBJ2-3, is EPEVTQTPSHQVTQMGQEVILRCVPISNHLYFYWYRQILGQKVEFLVSFYNNEISEKSEIFDDQFSVERPDGSNFTLKIRSTKLEDSAMYFCASSGDGSTEVDADTQYFGPGTRLTVL.

This clone has more than one count but fewer than ten. V and J are TRBV5-1 and TRBJ1-2, with 11 bases lining up with TRBD1. This CDR3 has 15 amino acids. With V trimmed by 3 bases and J by 4 bases, 5 bases remained unmatched. Germline V gene lookup returns CDR1 SGHRS and CDR2 YFSETQ. Here the CDR3 DNA reads TGCGCCAGCAGCTGGACAGGGGGCGGAATCTATGGCTACACCTTC. As protein: CASSWTGGGIYGYTF.

V and J are TRBV19 and TRBJ1-4; D uncertain. The CDR3 covers 15 residues. Germline values: CDR1 LNHDA, CDR2 SQIVND (reference sequence). V was cut by 6 bases and J by 5 bases, with 16 bases left in between. The CDR3 DNA is TGTGCCAGTAGGCTAATAAAAGACGGGAATGAAAAACTGTTTTTT. Residues: CASRLIKDGNEKLFF.

This clone was detected once. This chain links TRBV4-1 with TRBJ2-7; 11 positions match TRBD2. This CDR3 has 15 amino acids. CDR1 and CDR2 from the germline V gene are MGHRA and YSYEKL. V lost 2 bases, J lost 4 bases, and 4 bases stayed unmatched. CDR3 protein: CASSQPSSGRYEQYF. DNA of the CDR3: TGCGCCAGCAGCCAACCCTCTAGCGGGAGGTACGAGCAGTACTTC.

This chain uses TRBV12-3 or TRBV12-4 with TRBJ2-5; D call uncertain. V lost 6 bases and J 1 base, leaving 9 bases between the germline ends. The CDR3 runs 13 residues. CDR3 in DNA: TGTGCCAGCAGCCGCCTAATCCAAGAGACCCAGTACTTC. Residues: CASSRLIQETQYF.

V gene TRBV28 combines with J gene TRBJ2-7; 7 bases are shared with TRBD1. Trimming removed 6 bases from V and 0 bases from J; junction bases left unmatched: 8. CDR3 length: 15 amino acids. Germline V gene data show CDR1 as MDHEN and CDR2 as SYDVKM. The CDR3 here is CASSLTGVLSYEQYF. CDR3 coding DNA: TGTGCCAGCAGCCTAACAGGGGTTCTCTCCTACGAGCAGTACTTC.

The chain links TRBV7-9 to TRBJ1-1; D gene uncertain. The V gene's germline CDR1 is SEHNR and CDR2 FQNEAQ (reference sequence). Trimming removed 5 bases at V and 1 base at J, with 14 bases between. The length of the CDR3 is 15 residues. The CDR3 nucleotides read TGTGCCAGCAGCCTATCAGGAACTTGGAACACTGAAGCTTTCTTT. Translated: CASSLSGTWNTEAFF.

Turning to this clone: This specimen includes other DNA sequences encoding the same CDR3. This chain uses TRBV6-5 with TRBJ2-7; D is possibly TRBD1 (5 bases). V dropped 3 bases and J dropped 4 bases, with 10 bases sitting between them. Germline V gene data show CDR1 as MNHEY and CDR2 as SVGAGI. The CDR3 sequence is 13 residues long. This chain's CDR3 is CASSYGRAYEQYF. CDR3 DNA: TGTGCCAGCAGTTATGGCAGGGCTTACGAGCAGTACTTC.

The V and J genes are TRBV5-4 and TRBJ2-1; the D is unclear. Germline CDR1 SGHNT, CDR2 YYREEE (reference sequence). CDR3 length equals 15 residues. V lost 4 bases to trimming and J lost 3 bases, with 14 bases between them. CDR3 protein: CASSRVGGNYNEQFF. The CDR3 bases are TGTGCCAGCAGCCGCGTTGGCGGAAACTACAATGAGCAGTTCTTC.